This T cell receptor beta chain originates from a study of T cell repertoires in cytomegalovirus infection. Overall study context: Matching HLA type and CMV infection were both indicated by public TCR beta signatures.

Study-level points and caveats: What dominated the ex vivo response were HLA-C-restricted CMV-specific TCR beta clonotypes. Frequencies of public TCR beta families were cumulated, and this identified carriers of CMV plus the relevant HLA.

MiXCR, applied by TCRdb to the reads, yields one record per CDR3 protein. The sample shows over 100,000 distinct CDR3 sequences, over 9.5% of them seen only once. This clonotype was seen only a few times. The antigen remains unidentified. The sample consisted of PBMCs, sequenced either directly or after in vitro stimulation (not recorded which). The sequence derives from a human donor in good health (CMV status not recorded). Some clones in this sample may be carry-over from other donors' samples.

CDR3 sequence (DNA): TGCGCCAGCAGCGTAGGTATGAACACTGAAGCTTTCTTT. This sequence encodes CASSVGMNTEAFF. This chain joins TRBV5-1 and TRBJ1-1; D unclear. CDR1 is SGHRS, CDR2 YFSETQ, per germline. The CDR3 consists of 13 residues. Trimming cost V 4 bases and J 0 bases, with 7 bases left between them.